This TCR beta chain is drawn from a study of blood T cell repertoires in COVID-19. Assay: immunoSEQ multiplex PCR; the TCRdb copy retains only in-frame clones and omits some. The sample lists some 490,000 clones; less than 90% were seen once. Trimming took off 5 bases at V and 4 bases at J, with 15 bases between the two ends. This CDR3 comprises 14 residues. In germline, CDR1 is SGHAT, CDR2 FQNNGV. There are many counts of this clone. The sequenced sample was PBMCs or T cells enriched from blood (not recorded which). V is TRBV11-2 and J is TRBJ2-7, with D perhaps matching TRBD2 (6 bases). This receptor was identified in a woman aged 55-69 years who had recovered from COVID-19. This CDR3 is CASSPIGLAYEQYV. The DNA for the CDR3 is TGTGCCAGCAGCCCCATTGGGCTAGCGTACGAGCAGTACGTC.